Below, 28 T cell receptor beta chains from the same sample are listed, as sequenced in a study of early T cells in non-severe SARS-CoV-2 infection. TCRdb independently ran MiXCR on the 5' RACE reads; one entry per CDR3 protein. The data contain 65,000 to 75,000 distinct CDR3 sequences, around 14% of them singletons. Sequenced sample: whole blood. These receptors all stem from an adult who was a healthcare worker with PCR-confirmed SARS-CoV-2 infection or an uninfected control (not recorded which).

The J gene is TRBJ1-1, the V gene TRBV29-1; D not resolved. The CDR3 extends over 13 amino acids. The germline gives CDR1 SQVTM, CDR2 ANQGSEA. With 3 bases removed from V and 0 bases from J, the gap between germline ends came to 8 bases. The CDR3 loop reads CSVERPLNTEAFF. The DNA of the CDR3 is TGCAGCGTTGAGCGACCCTTGAACACTGAAGCTTTCTTT.

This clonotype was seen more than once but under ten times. The DNA for the CDR3 is TGCGCCAGCAGTCGGGCCGGAGGGAACACAGATACGCAGTATTTT. It specifies CASSRAGGNTDTQYF. The genes are TRBV4-1 and TRBJ2-3, with D possibly being TRBD2 (6 bases). This CDR3 has 15 residues. The V end lost 6 bases, the J end lost 2 bases, and 15 bases lay between the germline ends. Germline assignment: CDR1 MGHRA and CDR2 YSYEKL.

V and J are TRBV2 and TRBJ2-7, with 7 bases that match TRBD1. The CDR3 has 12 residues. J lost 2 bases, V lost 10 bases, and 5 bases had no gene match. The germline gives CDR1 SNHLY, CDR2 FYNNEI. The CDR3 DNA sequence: TGTGCCACCGGACAGGAAACCTACGAGCAGTACTTC. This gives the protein CATGQETYEQYF.

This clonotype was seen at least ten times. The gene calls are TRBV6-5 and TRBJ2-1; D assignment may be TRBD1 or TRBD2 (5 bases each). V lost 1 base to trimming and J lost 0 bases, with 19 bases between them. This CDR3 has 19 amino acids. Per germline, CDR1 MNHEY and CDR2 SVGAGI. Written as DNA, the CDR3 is TGTGCCAGCAGTTACTACCCCCCCGGGGCTCTGAGCTCCTACAATGAGCAGTTCTTC. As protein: CASSYYPPGALSSYNEQFF.

CDR3 sequence: CASSPPSGNQPQHF. The CDR3 DNA sequence: TGTGCCAGCTCACCACCCAGTGGCAATCAGCCCCAGCATTTT. The chain couples TRBV18 to TRBJ1-5; D is unresolved. The V and J ends lost 0 bases and 2 bases respectively, with 5 bases between them. CDR3 size: 14 residues. In germline, CDR1 is KGHSH, CDR2 LQKENI.

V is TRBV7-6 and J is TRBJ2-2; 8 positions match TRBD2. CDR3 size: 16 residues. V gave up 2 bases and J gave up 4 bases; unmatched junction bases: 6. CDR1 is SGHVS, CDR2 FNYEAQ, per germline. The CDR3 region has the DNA TGTGCCAGCAGCTTATGGCGGGAGGAGGGCACCGGGGAGCTGTTTTTT. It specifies CASSLWREEGTGELFF.

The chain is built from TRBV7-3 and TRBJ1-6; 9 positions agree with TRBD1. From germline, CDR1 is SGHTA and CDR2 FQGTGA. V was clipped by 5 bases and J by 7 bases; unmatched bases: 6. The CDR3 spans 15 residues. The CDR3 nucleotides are TGTGCCAGCAGCAGTACAGGGGGCGCGAATTCACCCCTCCACTTT. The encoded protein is CASSSTGGANSPLHF.

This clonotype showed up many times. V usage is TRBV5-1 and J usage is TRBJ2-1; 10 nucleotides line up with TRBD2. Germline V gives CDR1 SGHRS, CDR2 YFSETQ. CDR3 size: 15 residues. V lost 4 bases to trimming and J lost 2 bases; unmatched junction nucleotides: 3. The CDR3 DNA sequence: TGCGCCAGCAGCCCTAGCGGGAGTGCCTACAATGAGCAGTTCTTC. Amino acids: CASSPSGSAYNEQFF.

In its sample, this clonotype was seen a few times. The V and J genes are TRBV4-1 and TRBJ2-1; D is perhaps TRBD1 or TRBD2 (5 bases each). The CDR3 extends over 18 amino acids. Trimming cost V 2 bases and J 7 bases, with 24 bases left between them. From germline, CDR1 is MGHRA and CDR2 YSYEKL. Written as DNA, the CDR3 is TGCGCCAGCAGCCAAACTCATACCGGGACCCTCAAAGGGAATGAGCAGTTCTTC. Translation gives CASSQTHTGTLKGNEQFF.

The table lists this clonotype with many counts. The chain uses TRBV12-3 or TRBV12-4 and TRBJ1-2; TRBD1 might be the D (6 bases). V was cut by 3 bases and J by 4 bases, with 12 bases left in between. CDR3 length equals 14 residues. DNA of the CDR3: TGTGCCAGCAGTTTCGGGACATCCTCCTATGGCTACACCTTC. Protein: CASSFGTSSYGYTF.

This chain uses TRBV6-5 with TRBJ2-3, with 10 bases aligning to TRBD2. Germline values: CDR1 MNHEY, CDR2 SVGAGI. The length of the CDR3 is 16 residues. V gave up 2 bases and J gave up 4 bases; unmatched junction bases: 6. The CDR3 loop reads CASSYSGGLAPDTQYF. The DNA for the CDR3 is TGTGCCAGCAGTTACAGTGGGGGACTAGCGCCAGATACGCAGTATTTT.

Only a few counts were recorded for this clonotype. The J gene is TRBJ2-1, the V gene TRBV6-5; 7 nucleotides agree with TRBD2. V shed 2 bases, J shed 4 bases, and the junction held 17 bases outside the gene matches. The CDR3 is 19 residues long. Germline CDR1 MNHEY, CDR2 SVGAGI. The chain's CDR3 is CASSYQPGLNDPSYNEQFF. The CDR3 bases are TGTGCCAGCAGTTACCAACCGGGACTAAACGACCCAAGTTACAATGAGCAGTTCTTC.

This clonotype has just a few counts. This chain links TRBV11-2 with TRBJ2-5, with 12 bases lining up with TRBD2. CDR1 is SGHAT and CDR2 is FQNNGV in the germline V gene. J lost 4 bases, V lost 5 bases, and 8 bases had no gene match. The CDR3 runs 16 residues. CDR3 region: CASSHLLAGGAETQYF. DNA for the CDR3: TGTGCCAGCAGCCATCTACTAGCGGGGGGCGCAGAGACCCAGTACTTC.

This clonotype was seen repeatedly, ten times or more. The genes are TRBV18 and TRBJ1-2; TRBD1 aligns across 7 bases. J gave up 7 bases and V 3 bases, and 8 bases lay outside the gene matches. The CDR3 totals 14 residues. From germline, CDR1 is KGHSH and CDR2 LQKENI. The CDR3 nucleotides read TGTGCCAGCTCACCGTTGACAGGGTCCGGTGGCTACACCTTC. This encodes CASSPLTGSGGYTF.

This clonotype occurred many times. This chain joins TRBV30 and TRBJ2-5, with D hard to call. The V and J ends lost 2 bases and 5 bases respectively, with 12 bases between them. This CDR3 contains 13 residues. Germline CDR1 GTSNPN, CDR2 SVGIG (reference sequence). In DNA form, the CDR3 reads TGTGCCTGGAGTTCGCTAAACGGTGAGACCCAGTACTTC. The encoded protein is CAWSSLNGETQYF.

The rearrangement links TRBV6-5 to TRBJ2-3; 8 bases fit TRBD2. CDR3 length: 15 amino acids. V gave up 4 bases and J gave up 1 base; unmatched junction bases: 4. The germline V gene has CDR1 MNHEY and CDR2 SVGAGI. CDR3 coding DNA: TGTGCCAGCAGTTCGGCGGGGGGACGCACAGATACGCAGTATTTT. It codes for CASSSAGGRTDTQYF.

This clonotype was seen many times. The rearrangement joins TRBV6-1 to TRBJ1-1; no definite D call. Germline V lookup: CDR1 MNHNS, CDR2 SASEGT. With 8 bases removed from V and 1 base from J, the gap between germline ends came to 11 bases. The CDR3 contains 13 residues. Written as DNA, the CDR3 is TGTGCCAGCTATCAGGATCCGAACACTGAAGCTTTCTTT. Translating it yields CASYQDPNTEAFF.

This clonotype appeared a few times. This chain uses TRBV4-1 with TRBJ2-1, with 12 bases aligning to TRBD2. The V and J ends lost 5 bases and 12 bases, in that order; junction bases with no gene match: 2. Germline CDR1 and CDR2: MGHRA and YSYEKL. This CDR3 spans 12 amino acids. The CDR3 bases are TGCGCCAGCAGCTGGACTAGCGGGACGCAGTTCTTC. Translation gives CASSWTSGTQFF.

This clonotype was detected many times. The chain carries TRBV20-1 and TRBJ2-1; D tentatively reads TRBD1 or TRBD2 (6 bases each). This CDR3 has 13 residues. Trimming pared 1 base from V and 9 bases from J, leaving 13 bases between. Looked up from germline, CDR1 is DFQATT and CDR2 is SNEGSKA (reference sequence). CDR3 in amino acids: CSARGGARFEQFF. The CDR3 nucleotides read TGCAGTGCTAGAGGGGGGGCCCGGTTTGAGCAGTTCTTC.

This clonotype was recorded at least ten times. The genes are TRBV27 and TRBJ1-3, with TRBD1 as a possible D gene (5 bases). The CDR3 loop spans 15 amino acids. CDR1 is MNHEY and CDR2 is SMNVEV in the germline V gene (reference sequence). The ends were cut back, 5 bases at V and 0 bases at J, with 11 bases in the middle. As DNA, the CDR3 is TGTGCCAGCAGTCCTGCAGGGTCCTCTGGAAACACCATATATTTT. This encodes CASSPAGSSGNTIYF.

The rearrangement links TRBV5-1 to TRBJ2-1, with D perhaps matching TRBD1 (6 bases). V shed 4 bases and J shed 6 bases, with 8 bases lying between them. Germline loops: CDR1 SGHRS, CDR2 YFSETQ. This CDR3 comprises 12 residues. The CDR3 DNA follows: TGCGCCAGCAGCCGGGACACCAATGAGCAGTTCTTC. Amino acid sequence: CASSRDTNEQFF.

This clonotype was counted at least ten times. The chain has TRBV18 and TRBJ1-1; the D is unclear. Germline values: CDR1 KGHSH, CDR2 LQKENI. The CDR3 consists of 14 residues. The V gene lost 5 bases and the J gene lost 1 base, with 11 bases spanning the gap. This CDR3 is CASSSTGTNTEAFF. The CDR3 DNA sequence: TGTGCCAGCTCAAGTACCGGAACGAACACTGAAGCTTTCTTT. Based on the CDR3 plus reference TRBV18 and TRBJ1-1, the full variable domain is NAGVMQNPRHLVRRRGQEARLRCSPMKGHSHVYWYRQLPEEGLKFMVYLQKENIIDESGMPKERFSAEFPKEGPSILRIQQVVRGDSAAYFCASSSTGTNTEAFFGQGTRLTVV.

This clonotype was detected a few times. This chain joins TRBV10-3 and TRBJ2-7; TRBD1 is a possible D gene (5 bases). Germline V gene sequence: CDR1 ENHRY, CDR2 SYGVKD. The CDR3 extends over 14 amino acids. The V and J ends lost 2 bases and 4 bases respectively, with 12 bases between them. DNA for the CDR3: TGTGCCATCAGTGAGAGTCAGGGTTTTTACGAGCAGTACTTC. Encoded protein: CAISESQGFYEQYF.

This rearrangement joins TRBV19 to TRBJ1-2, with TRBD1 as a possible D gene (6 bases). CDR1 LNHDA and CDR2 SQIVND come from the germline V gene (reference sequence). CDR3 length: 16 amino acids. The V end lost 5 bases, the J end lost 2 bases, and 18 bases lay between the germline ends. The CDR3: CASSARSGALNYGYTF. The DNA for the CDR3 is TGTGCCAGTAGTGCCCGTTCAGGGGCCCTAAACTATGGCTACACCTTC.

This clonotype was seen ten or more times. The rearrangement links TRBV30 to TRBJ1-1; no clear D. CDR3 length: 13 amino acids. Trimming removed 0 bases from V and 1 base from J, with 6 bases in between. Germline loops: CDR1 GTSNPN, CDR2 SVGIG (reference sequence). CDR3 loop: CAWSVVRNTEAFF. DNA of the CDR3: TGTGCCTGGAGTGTAGTCCGGAACACTGAAGCTTTCTTT.

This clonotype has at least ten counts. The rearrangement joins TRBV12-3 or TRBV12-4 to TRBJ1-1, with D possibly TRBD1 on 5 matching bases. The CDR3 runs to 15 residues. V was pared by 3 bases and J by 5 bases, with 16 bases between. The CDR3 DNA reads TGTGCCAGCAGTTTTGACCTGGGACCGAGGACTGAAGCTTTCTTT. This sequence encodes CASSFDLGPRTEAFF.

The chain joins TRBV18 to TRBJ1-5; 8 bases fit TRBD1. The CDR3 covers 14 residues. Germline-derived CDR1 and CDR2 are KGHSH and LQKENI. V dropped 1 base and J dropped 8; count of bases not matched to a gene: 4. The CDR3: CASSPLQGAEPQHF. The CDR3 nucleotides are TGTGCCAGCTCACCACTGCAGGGGGCTGAGCCCCAGCATTTT.

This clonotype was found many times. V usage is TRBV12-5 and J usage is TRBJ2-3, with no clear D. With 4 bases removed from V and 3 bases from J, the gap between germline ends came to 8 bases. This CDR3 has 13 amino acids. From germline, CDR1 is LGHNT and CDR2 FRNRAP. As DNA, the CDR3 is TGTGCTAGTGGTTCCCGAAGAACAGATACGCAGTATTTT. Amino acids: CASGSRRTDTQYF.